This record concerns one T cell receptor beta chain sequence. The sample is drawn from a study of sequential checkpoint blockade in melanoma. The CDR3 is made up of 14 amino acids. With 1 base clipped from V and 4 bases from J, the junction kept 3 bases outside the gene matches. Looked up from germline, CDR1 is LNHDA and CDR2 is SQIVND (reference sequence). Treatment of the sample: randomized to nivolumab then ipilimumab (arm A) or the reverse (arm B). From thawed PBMCs, live CD3+CD8+ cells negative for CD19 and CD56 were sorted. The protocol was immunoSEQ multiplex PCR, while the TCRdb copy is restricted to in-frame clones and leaves out a portion. The data contain about 30,000 clones, approximately 75% of them singletons.

Sequencing used CD8+ T cells sorted from blood (inferred from file names), obtained from a patient given nivolumab and ipilimumab in sequence. This clonotype was obtained from a human donor with melanoma. The rearrangement joins TRBV19 to TRBJ1-1, with TRBD1 matching 7 bases. The DNA for the CDR3 is TGTGCCAGTAGTATAGTTAAGGGGGCCACTGAAGCTTTCTTT. This translates into CASSIVKGATEAFF.